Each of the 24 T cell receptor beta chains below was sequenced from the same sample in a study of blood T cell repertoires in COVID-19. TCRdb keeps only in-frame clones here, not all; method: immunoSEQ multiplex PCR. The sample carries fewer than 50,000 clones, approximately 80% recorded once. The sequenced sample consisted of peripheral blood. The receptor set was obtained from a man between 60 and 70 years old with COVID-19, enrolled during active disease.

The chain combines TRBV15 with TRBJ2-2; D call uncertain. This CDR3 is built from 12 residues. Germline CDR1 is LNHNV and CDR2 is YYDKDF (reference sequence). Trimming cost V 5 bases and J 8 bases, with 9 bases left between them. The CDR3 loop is CATSREKGELFF. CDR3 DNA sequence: TGTGCCACCAGCCGCGAGAAGGGGGAGCTGTTTTTT.

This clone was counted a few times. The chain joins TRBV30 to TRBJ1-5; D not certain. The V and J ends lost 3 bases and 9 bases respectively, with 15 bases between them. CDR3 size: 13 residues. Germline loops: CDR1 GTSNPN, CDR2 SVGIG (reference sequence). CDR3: CAWSMGPMSPQHF. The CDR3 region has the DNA TGTGCCTGGAGCATGGGCCCGATGTCGCCCCAGCATTTT.

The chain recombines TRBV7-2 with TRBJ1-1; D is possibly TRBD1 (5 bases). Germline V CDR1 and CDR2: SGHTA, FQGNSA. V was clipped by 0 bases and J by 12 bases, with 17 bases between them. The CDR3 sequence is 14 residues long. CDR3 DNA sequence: TGTGCCAGCAGCTTAGCCGGGAGAGGGACGAATCCTTTCTTT. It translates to CASSLAGRGTNPFF. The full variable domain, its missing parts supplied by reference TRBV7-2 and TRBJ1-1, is GAGVSQSPSNKVTEKGKDVELRCDPISGHTALYWYRQSLGQGLEFLIYFQGNSAPDKSGLPSDRFSAERTGGSVSTLTIQRTQQEDSAVYLCASSLAGRGTNPFFGQGTRLTVV.

The CDR3: CASSPVRTGGTDTQYF. The CDR3 DNA sequence: TGTGCCAGCAGCCCGGTCCGGACAGGGGGCACAGATACGCAGTATTTT. The chain joins TRBV7-8 to TRBJ2-3; TRBD1 matches 9 bases. With V trimmed by 5 bases and J by 1 base, 7 bases remained unmatched. Germline CDR1 is SGHVS and CDR2 is FQNEAQ. The CDR3 loop spans 16 amino acids.

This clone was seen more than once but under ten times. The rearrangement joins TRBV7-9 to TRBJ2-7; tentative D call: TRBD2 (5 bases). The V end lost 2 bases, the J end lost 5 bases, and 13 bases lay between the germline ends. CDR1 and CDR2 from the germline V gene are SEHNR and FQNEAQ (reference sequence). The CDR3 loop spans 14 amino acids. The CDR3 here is CASSLSSGVDEQYF. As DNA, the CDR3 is TGTGCCAGCAGCTTATCGAGCGGAGTCGACGAGCAGTACTTC.

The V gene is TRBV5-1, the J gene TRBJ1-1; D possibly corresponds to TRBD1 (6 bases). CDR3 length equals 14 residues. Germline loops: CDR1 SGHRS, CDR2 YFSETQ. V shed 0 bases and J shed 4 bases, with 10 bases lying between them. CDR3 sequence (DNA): TGCGCCAGCAGCTTGGTAGTGGGGGCCACTGAAGCTTTCTTT. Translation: CASSLVVGATEAFF.

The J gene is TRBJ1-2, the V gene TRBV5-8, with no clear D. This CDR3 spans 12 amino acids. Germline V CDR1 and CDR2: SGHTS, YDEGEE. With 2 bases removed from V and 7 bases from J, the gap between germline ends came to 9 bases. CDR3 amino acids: CASSFRSSGYTF. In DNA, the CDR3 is TGTGCCAGCAGCTTCCGGTCTAGTGGCTACACCTTC. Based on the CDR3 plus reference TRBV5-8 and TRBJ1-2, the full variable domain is EAGVTQSPTHLIKTRGQQATLRCSPISGHTSVYWYQQALGLGLQFLLWYDEGEERNRGNFPPRFSGRQFPNYSSELNVNALELEDSALYLCASSFRSSGYTFGSGTRLTVV.

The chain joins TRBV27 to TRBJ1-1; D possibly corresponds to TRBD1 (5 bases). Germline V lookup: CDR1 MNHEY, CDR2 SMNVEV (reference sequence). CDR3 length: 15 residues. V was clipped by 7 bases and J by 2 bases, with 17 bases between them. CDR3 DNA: TGTGCCAGCAAGGGGAACCGTCAATCTAACACTGAAGCTTTCTTT. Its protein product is CASKGNRQSNTEAFF.

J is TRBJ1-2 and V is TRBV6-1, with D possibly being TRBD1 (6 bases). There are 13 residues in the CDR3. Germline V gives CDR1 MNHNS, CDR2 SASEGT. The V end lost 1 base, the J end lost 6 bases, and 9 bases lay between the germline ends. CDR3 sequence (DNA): TGTGCCAGCAGTGAAGGGGGGCGCGATGGCTACACCTTC. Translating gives CASSEGGRDGYTF.

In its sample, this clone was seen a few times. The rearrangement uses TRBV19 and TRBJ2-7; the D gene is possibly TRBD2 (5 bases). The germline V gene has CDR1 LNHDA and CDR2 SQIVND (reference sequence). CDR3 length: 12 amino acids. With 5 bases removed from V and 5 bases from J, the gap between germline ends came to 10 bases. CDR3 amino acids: CASSGSLHEQYF. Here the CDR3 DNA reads TGTGCCAGTAGTGGGAGTCTCCACGAGCAGTACTTC.

The CDR3 DNA reads TGTGCCAGCTCACCGTCGATGTTGGGGCTGAACACTGAAGCTTTCTTT. Translation: CASSPSMLGLNTEAFF. The genes are TRBV18 and TRBJ1-1; D is possibly TRBD1 (5 bases). Germline loops: CDR1 KGHSH, CDR2 LQKENI. Trimming left V 3 bases short and J 0 bases short, with 14 bases between. The CDR3 consists of 16 residues.

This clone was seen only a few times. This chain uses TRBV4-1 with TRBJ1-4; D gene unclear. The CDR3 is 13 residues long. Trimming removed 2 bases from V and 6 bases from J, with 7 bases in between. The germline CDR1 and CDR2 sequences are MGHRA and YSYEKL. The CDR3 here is CASSQRGDEKLFF. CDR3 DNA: TGCGCCAGCAGCCAACGGGGAGATGAAAAACTGTTTTTT.

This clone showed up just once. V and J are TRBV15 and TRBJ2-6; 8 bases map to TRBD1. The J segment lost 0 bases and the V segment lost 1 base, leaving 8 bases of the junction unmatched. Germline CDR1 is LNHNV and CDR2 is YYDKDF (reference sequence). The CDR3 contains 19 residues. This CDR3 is CATSRVTRQGSSGANVLTF. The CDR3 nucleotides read TGTGCCACCAGCAGAGTCACAAGACAGGGGAGCTCTGGGGCCAACGTCCTGACTTTC.

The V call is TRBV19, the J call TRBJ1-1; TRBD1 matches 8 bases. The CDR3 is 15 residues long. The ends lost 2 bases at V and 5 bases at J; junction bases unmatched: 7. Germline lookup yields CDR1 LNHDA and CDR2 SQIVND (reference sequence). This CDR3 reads CASSILTGARTEAFF. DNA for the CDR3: TGTGCCAGTAGTATACTGACAGGGGCTCGGACTGAAGCTTTCTTT.

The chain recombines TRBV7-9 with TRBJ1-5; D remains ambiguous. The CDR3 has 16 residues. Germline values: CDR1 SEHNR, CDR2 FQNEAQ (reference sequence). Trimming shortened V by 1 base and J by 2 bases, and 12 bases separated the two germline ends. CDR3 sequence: CASSLGGFSGNQPQHF. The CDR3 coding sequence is TGTGCCAGCAGCTTAGGAGGCTTTAGTGGCAATCAGCCCCAGCATTTT.

The CDR3 here is CASSLELRSYEQYF. CDR3 coding DNA: TGTGCCAGCAGCTTGGAACTGCGCTCCTACGAGCAGTACTTC. This chain uses TRBV5-4 with TRBJ2-7; D gene unclear. Trimming left V 0 bases short and J 0 bases short, with 7 bases between. CDR1 is SGHNT and CDR2 is YYREEE in the germline V gene (reference sequence). The CDR3 contains 14 residues.

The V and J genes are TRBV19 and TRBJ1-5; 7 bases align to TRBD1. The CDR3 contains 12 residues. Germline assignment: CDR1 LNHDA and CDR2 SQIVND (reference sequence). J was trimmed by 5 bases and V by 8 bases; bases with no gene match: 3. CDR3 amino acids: CASSDRHQPQHF. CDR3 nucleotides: TGTGCCAGTTCGGACAGGCATCAGCCCCAGCATTTT.

The CDR3 loop is CASSYPDREQYF. CDR3 bases: TGTGCCAGCAGTTACCCCGACAGGGAGCAGTACTTC. The chain uses TRBV6-6 and TRBJ2-7; D might be TRBD1 (6 bases). This CDR3 has 12 residues. Germline V lookup: CDR1 MNHNY, CDR2 SVGAGI (reference sequence). The V and J ends lost 2 bases and 7 bases respectively, with 9 bases between them.

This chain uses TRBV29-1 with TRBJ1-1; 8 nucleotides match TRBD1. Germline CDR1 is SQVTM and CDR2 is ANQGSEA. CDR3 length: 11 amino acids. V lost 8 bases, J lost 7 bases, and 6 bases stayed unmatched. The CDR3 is CSFQGADEAFF. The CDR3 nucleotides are TGCAGCTTCCAGGGGGCGGATGAAGCTTTCTTT.

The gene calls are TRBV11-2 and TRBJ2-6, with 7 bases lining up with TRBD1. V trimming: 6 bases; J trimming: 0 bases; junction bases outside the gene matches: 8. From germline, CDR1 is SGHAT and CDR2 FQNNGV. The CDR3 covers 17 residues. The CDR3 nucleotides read TGTGCCAGCAGATGGACAGGTCCAACCTCTGGGGCCAACGTCCTGACTTTC. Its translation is CASRWTGPTSGANVLTF.

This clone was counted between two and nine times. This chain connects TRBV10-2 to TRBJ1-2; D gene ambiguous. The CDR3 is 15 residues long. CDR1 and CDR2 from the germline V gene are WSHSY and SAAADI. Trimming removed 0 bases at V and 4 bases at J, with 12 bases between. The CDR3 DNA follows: TGCGCCAGCAGTGAGTCCCCAAATACTGCCTATGGCTACACCTTC. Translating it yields CASSESPNTAYGYTF.

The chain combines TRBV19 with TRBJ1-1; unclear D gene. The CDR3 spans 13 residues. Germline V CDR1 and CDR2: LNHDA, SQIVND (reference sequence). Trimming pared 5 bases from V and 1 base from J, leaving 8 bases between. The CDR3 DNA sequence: TGTGCCAGTAGTGGCGAGGCGAACACTGAAGCTTTCTTT. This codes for CASSGEANTEAFF.

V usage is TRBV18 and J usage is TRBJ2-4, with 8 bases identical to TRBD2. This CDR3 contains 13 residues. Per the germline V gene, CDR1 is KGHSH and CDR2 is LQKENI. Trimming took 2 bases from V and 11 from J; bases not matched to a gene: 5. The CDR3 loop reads CASSPVPGGVQYF. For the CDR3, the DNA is TGTGCCAGCTCACCAGTCCCCGGGGGGGTTCAGTACTTC.

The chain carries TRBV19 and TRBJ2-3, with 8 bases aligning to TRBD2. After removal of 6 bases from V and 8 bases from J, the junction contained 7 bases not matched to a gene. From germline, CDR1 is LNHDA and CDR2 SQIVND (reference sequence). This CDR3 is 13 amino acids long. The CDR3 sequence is CASSTGLDGTQYF. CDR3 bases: TGTGCCAGTAGCACGGGACTAGATGGTACGCAGTATTTT.